The sequence of this T cell receptor beta chain was determined in a study of T cells in women clearing cervical HPV infection. Across the study: No precancer developed; the control's incident HPV16 infection cleared within 12 months.

Findings and limits, study-wide: CIN3+ cases had significantly higher TCR repertoire richness than controls, but evenness did not differ.

Concerning this clone itself: The antigen remains undetermined.

The repertoire was sequenced with immunoSEQ multiplex PCR; TCRdb's copy has only in-frame clones and lacks some. The repertoire table contains about 22,000 clones. This sequence originates from a woman between 18 and 70 years old with a cervical HPV16 infection that either progressed to CIN3+ or cleared (not recorded which). The sequenced sample consisted of blood buffy coat.

Incomplete CDR3 DNA: TGTGCCAGCAGCCTCCTCCCTCGGGAGACC. This sequence encodes CASSLLPRET. The CDR3 in its entirety is CASSLLPRETQYF. This rearrangement joins TRBV7-6 to TRBJ2-5; D is undetermined. The read ends 3 residues shy of where the CDR3 ends; the end is completed using the germline J gene. CDR1 SGHVS and CDR2 FNYEAQ come from the germline V gene. The ends were cut back, 5 bases at V and 5 bases at J, with 12 bases in the middle. The CDR3 is made up of 13 amino acids.